The 26 T cell receptor beta chains presented below share a single source sample, sequenced in a study of T cells in Graves' hyperthyroidism and ophthalmopathy. Researchers took RNA transcripts and amplified the TCR beta CDR3 regions from them. The TCR CDR3 first-round RT-PCR relied on the HTBI primer set. Via MiXCR, TCRdb re-called the multiplex PCR reads, giving one row per CDR3 protein. The repertoire has more than 500,000 distinct CDR3 sequences, roughly 17% of them found once; the top ten carry less than 4.5%. Specimen: blood. The source of these receptors is a woman in her twenties or thirties with Graves' hyperthyroidism.

In its sample, this clonotype was seen a few times. The chain combines TRBV29-1 with TRBJ2-1, with unresolved D. The length of the CDR3 is 11 residues. V lost 1 base to trimming and J lost 4 bases, with 2 bases between them. The germline V gene has CDR1 SQVTM and CDR2 ANQGSEA. CDR3 region: CSVEVYNEQFF. The DNA of the CDR3 is TGCAGCGTTGAAGTGTACAATGAGCAGTTCTTC.

This clonotype was picked up many times. This may be a read error: a much more frequent sequence differs by one nucleotide. The V gene is TRBV6-5, the J gene TRBJ2-2; no reliable D call. CDR1 is MNHEY and CDR2 is SVGAGI in the germline V gene. This CDR3 comprises 13 residues. V shed 0 bases and J shed 4 bases, with 3 bases lying between them. For the CDR3, the DNA is TGTGCCAGCAGTTACTCGGCCACCGGGGAGCTGTTTTTT. Protein: CASSYSATGELFF.

The chain is built from TRBV2 and TRBJ2-2; 9 nucleotides line up with TRBD2. Per germline, CDR1 SNHLY and CDR2 FYNNEI. This CDR3 has 15 residues. J was trimmed by 5 bases and V by 6 bases; bases with no gene match: 7. CDR3 in amino acids: CASSRQAGGTGELFF. Written as DNA, the CDR3 is TGTGCCAGCAGCAGACAGGCGGGGGGGACCGGGGAGCTGTTTTTT.

V gene TRBV20-1 combines with J gene TRBJ2-7; 10 nucleotides agree with TRBD2. There are 15 residues in the CDR3. CDR1 DFQATT and CDR2 SNEGSKA come from the germline V gene (reference sequence). V was clipped by 3 bases and J by 1 base; unmatched bases: 6. Here the CDR3 DNA reads TGCAGTGCTAGTGAGTCTAGCGGGGGTTCCTACGAGCAGTACTTC. Its translation is CSASESSGGSYEQYF.

The J gene is TRBJ2-3, the V gene TRBV5-1; 9 nucleotides match TRBD2. Germline CDR1 SGHRS, CDR2 YFSETQ. This CDR3 has 16 amino acids. V shed 0 bases, J shed 2 bases, and the junction held 4 bases outside the gene matches. CDR3 in DNA: TGCGCCAGCAGCTTGGAAATAGCGGGGGACACAGATACGCAGTATTTT. Translating gives CASSLEIAGDTDTQYF.

This clonotype was seen a few times. This CDR3 is CASSHRQGSSYEQYF. CDR3 nucleotides: TGTGCCAGCAGCCATCGACAGGGGTCCTCCTACGAGCAGTACTTC. The V gene is TRBV3-2, the J gene TRBJ2-7; TRBD1 is the table's D call and was not checked against the DNA. TRBV3-2 is a pseudogene locus. This CDR3 contains 15 residues.

This clonotype has ten or more counts. This rearrangement joins TRBV3-1 to TRBJ2-7; D gene unclear. V dropped 3 bases and J dropped 5 bases, with 11 bases sitting between them. Germline V CDR1 and CDR2: LGHDT, YNNKEL (reference sequence). CDR3 length: 13 residues. The chain's CDR3 is CASSHPPSHEQYF. In DNA, the CDR3 is TGTGCCAGCAGCCACCCCCCCAGCCACGAGCAGTACTTC.

Only a few counts were recorded for this clonotype. CDR3 in amino acids: CASSPIGQGRIIFSYEQYF. CDR3 DNA sequence: TGCGCCAGCAGCCCGATAGGACAGGGACGAATCATTTTCTCCTACGAGCAGTACTTC. This sequence joins TRBV5-1 and TRBJ2-7; 8 bases map to TRBD1. Germline CDR1 and CDR2: SGHRS and YFSETQ. V lost 4 bases and J lost 0; bases outside the gene matches: 18. This CDR3 region has 19 residues.

The table lists this clonotype with many counts. The chain carries TRBV27 and TRBJ1-1; D gene uncertain. This CDR3 is 14 amino acids long. CDR1 and CDR2 (germline): MNHEY, SMNVEV (reference sequence). Trimming removed 7 bases from V and 6 bases from J, with 18 bases in between. The CDR3 region has the DNA TGTGCCAGCAAATCCGCAACAAGTATGCCTGAAGCTTTCTTT. Amino acid sequence: CASKSATSMPEAFF.

Remarks on this clonotype: This may arise from a read error, as a much more abundant clone is one base away. The conserved phenylalanine or tryptophan normally closing the CDR3 is absent here, so this likely arose from a read error. The chain is built from TRBV2 and TRBJ2-1; no reliable D call. Germline values: CDR1 SNHLY, CDR2 FYNNEI. The CDR3 runs to 16 residues. Trimming cost V 5 bases and J 0 bases, with 14 bases left between them. DNA of the CDR3: TGTGCCAGCAGTAGCTACCCAACTGACTCCTACAATGAGCAGTTCCTC. This gives the protein CASSSYPTDSYNEQFL.

The V gene is TRBV19, the J gene TRBJ2-1, with TRBD1 as a possible D gene (6 bases). The CDR3 totals 13 residues. Germline V gene sequence: CDR1 LNHDA, CDR2 SQIVND (reference sequence). Deletions cut 6 bases from V and 8 bases from J, with 14 bases between. The CDR3 DNA reads TGTGCCAGTAGCCCAAGGGGGTTCCATGAGCAGTTCTTC. Translating it yields CASSPRGFHEQFF. Drawing the rest from reference TRBV19 and TRBJ2-1, the complete variable domain is DGGITQSPKYLFRKEGQNVTLSCEQNLNHDAMYWYRQDPGQGLRLIYYSQIVNDFQKGDIAEGYSVSREKKESFPLTVTSAQKNPTAFYLCASSPRGFHEQFFGPGTRLTVL.

The genes are TRBV20-1 and TRBJ2-2; D is uncertain. Germline V gene data show CDR1 as DFQATT and CDR2 as SNEGSKA (reference sequence). The V end lost 0 bases, the J end lost 0 bases, and 8 bases lay between the germline ends. The CDR3 runs to 15 residues. CDR3 DNA: TGCAGTGCTAGAGATTTGGCATCGAACACCGGGGAGCTGTTTTTT. Translation: CSARDLASNTGELFF.

Points on this clonotype: Given a much more abundant clone one base away, this may be a read error. V gene TRBV7-3 combines with J gene TRBJ2-3, with D unresolved. Trimming stripped 3 bases from V and 1 base from J, with 8 bases between. CDR1 SGHTA and CDR2 FQGTGA come from the germline V gene. CDR3 length: 14 residues. The DNA for the CDR3 is TGTGCCAGCAGCTTGACGTCCCGCACAGATACGCAGTATTTT. Translation gives CASSLTSRTDTQYF.

This clonotype came up a few times. The chain has TRBV19 and TRBJ2-2; D is uncertain. Trimming stripped 9 bases from V and 1 base from J, with 12 bases between. Looked up from germline, CDR1 is LNHDA and CDR2 is SQIVND (reference sequence). The CDR3 totals 14 residues. The CDR3 region has the DNA TGTGCCAGAATGGATGGCGAGAACACCGGGGAGCTGTTTTTT. Translating gives CARMDGENTGELFF. Using reference TRBV19 and TRBJ2-2 for the parts outside the CDR3, the full variable domain is DGGITQSPKYLFRKEGQNVTLSCEQNLNHDAMYWYRQDPGQGLRLIYYSQIVNDFQKGDIAEGYSVSREKKESFPLTVTSAQKNPTAFYLCARMDGENTGELFFGEGSRLTVL.

The chain links TRBV13 to TRBJ2-7; the D gene could be TRBD1 or TRBD2 (7 bases each). The V and J ends lost 2 bases and 3 bases respectively, with 17 bases between them. In germline, CDR1 is PRHDT, CDR2 FYEKMQ (reference sequence). This CDR3 has 16 amino acids. Here the CDR3 reads CASSLQGGRQGYEQYF. CDR3 nucleotide sequence: TGTGCCAGCAGCTTACAGGGCGGGAGACAGGGCTACGAGCAGTACTTC.

This clonotype came up many times. V and J are TRBV28 and TRBJ2-5; 9 nucleotides agree with TRBD1. The V and J ends lost 6 bases and 2 bases, in that order; junction bases with no gene match: 7. The CDR3 is made up of 15 amino acids. Germline V gene data show CDR1 as MDHEN and CDR2 as SYDVKM. The CDR3 region is CASRPGQGLQETQYF. Here the CDR3 DNA reads TGTGCCAGCAGGCCGGGACAGGGTCTGCAAGAGACCCAGTACTTC.

This chain joins TRBV20-1 and TRBJ2-5, with 7 bases that match TRBD2. CDR1 is DFQATT and CDR2 is SNEGSKA in the germline V gene (reference sequence). J gave up 4 bases and V 2 bases, and 7 bases lay outside the gene matches. The length of the CDR3 is 14 residues. CDR3 bases: TGCAGTGCTAGAAGGGGAGGGCAGGGAGAGACCCAGTACTTC. It specifies CSARRGGQGETQYF.

The V call is TRBV20-1, the J call TRBJ2-2; TRBD2 is a possible D gene (5 bases). The CDR3 spans 15 residues. Trimming removed 3 bases from V and 0 bases from J, with 11 bases in between. The germline V gene has CDR1 DFQATT and CDR2 SNEGSKA (reference sequence). The CDR3 spells CSARASFTNTGELFF. The DNA of the CDR3 is TGCAGTGCTAGGGCTAGCTTCACGAACACCGGGGAGCTGTTTTTT.

The rearrangement links TRBV4-1 to TRBJ2-7; unclear D gene. V was clipped by 0 bases and J by 4 bases, with 19 bases between them. Germline lookup yields CDR1 MGHRA and CDR2 YSYEKL. The CDR3 has 17 amino acids. CDR3 protein: CASSQDYESDRRYEQYF. As DNA, the CDR3 is TGCGCCAGCAGCCAAGATTATGAGTCGGACCGCCGTTACGAGCAGTACTTC.

The rearrangement joins TRBV19 to TRBJ2-7; no definite D call. The CDR3 has 14 residues. V shed 2 bases and J shed 0 bases, with 8 bases lying between them. Germline values: CDR1 LNHDA, CDR2 SQIVND (reference sequence). The CDR3 region is CASSISGVSYEQYF. For the CDR3, the DNA is TGTGCCAGTAGTATAAGTGGAGTCTCCTACGAGCAGTACTTC. Supplemented by reference TRBV19 and TRBJ2-7, the full variable domain reads DGGITQSPKYLFRKEGQNVTLSCEQNLNHDAMYWYRQDPGQGLRLIYYSQIVNDFQKGDIAEGYSVSREKKESFPLTVTSAQKNPTAFYLCASSISGVSYEQYFGPGTRLTVT.

There are a few counts of this clonotype. The chain has TRBV28 and TRBJ2-1; 8 bases map to TRBD1. Germline loops: CDR1 MDHEN, CDR2 SYDVKM. V lost 6 bases to trimming and J lost 13 bases; unmatched junction nucleotides: 11. The CDR3 covers 13 residues. The CDR3 DNA reads TGTGCCAGCAGCTTCAGGGGGCTTTTCCCACAGTTCTTC. Protein: CASSFRGLFPQFF.

As DNA, the CDR3 is TGTGCCAGCAGTTTAAAGGGACTAGCCGCGACAGATACGCAGTATTTT. Translated, it gives CASSLKGLAATDTQYF. The chain uses TRBV28 and TRBJ2-3; the match to TRBD2 covers 9 bases. The ends lost 2 bases at V and 3 bases at J; junction bases unmatched: 6. This CDR3 is 16 amino acids long. Germline loops: CDR1 MDHEN, CDR2 SYDVKM.

This clonotype was recorded many times. The gene calls are TRBV7-9 and TRBJ1-2, with TRBD1 matching over 7 bases. CDR1 is SEHNR, CDR2 FQNEAQ, per germline (reference sequence). Trimming at V came to 5 bases and at J to 4 bases, leaving 7 bases not matched to a gene. This CDR3 is 14 amino acids long. The DNA of the CDR3 is TGTGCCAGCAGCCGCGGGACAGCGCCCTATGGCTACACCTTC. This codes for CASSRGTAPYGYTF. The full variable domain, completed using reference TRBV7-9 and TRBJ1-2, is DTGVSQNPRHKITKRGQNVTFRCDPISEHNRLYWYRQTLGQGPEFLTYFQNEAQLEKSRLLSDRFSAERPKGSFSTLEIQRTEQGDSAMYLCASSRGTAPYGYTFGSGTRLTVV.

V and J are TRBV12-3 or TRBV12-4 and TRBJ1-1; the D gene is possibly TRBD1 (6 bases). The CDR3 runs to 15 residues. V gave up 6 bases and J gave up 7 bases, with 21 bases separating them. CDR3: CASSRSGRGDFEAFF. In nucleotides, the CDR3 is TGTGCCAGCAGCCGGTCGGGGAGGGGGGATTTTGAAGCTTTCTTT.

This clonotype was picked up a small number of times. The chain couples TRBV10-3 to TRBJ2-7; D is ambiguous. The CDR3 is made up of 13 amino acids. From germline, CDR1 is ENHRY and CDR2 SYGVKD. Trimming took off 2 bases at V and 3 bases at J, with 8 bases between the two ends. The CDR3 sequence is CAISEVSNYEQYF. The CDR3 nucleotides read TGTGCCATCAGTGAGGTTTCGAACTACGAGCAGTACTTC.

At least ten counts were recorded for this clonotype. The rearrangement links TRBV11-2 to TRBJ1-1, with D unresolved. From germline, CDR1 is SGHAT and CDR2 FQNNGV. The CDR3 is made up of 10 amino acids. The V end was cut by 8 bases, the J end by 8 bases, with 9 bases between. In DNA, the CDR3 is TGTGCCAGCGGGATCGTAGAAGCTTTCTTT. Translating it yields CASGIVEAFF. Looking up the rest from reference TRBV11-2 and TRBJ1-1 gives the full variable domain: EAGVAQSPRYKIIEKRQSVAFWCNPISGHATLYWYQQILGQGPKLLIQFQNNGVVDDSQLPKDRFSAERLKGVDSTLKIQPAKLEDSAVYLCASGIVEAFFGQGTRLTVV.